This is a list of T cell receptor beta chains from one sample in a study of blood T cell repertoires in COVID-19. TCRdb keeps only in-frame clones here, not all; method: immunoSEQ multiplex PCR. The sample lists tens of thousands of clones; about 88% were seen once. The sequencing sample was made of peripheral blood. These receptors were collected from an older man in a cohort sampled during active COVID-19. CDR3s include the opening cysteine and the closing phenylalanine or tryptophan. D genes are given only for firm matches.

TRBV4-1,TRBJ2-5,TRBD2,CASSQRRVAGGQETQYF
TRBV7-7,TRBJ2-5,TRBD1,CASSPRDRGYQETQYF
TRBV18,TRBJ2-3,.,CASSPLQGDGADTQYF
TRBV18,TRBJ2-7,.,CASSPPSSGTGEQYF
TRBV5-1,TRBJ2-5,.,CASSLLDSQETQYF
TRBV6-6,TRBJ1-2,TRBD1,CAGSQGGNYGYTF
TRBV4-3,TRBJ1-2,.,CASSQSIRDDYGYTF
TRBV2,TRBJ1-4,.,CASTRDHEKLFF
TRBV6-5,TRBJ1-6,.,CASSLKGRSPLHF
TRBV10-1,TRBJ2-2,.,CASSDRSTGELFF
TRBV21-1,TRBJ2-1,.,CASSPTVRTSGNSYNEQFF
TRBV3-1/TRBV3-2,TRBJ1-4,.,CASSQDPGAREKLFF
TRBV6-2/TRBV6-3,TRBJ2-5,.,CASSYPRDTRQETQYF
TRBV5-4,TRBJ2-6,TRBD1,CASSAETGSSGANVLTF
TRBV30,TRBJ1-2,TRBD1,CAWSVWQGAGGYTF
TRBV5-6,TRBJ2-1,TRBD2,CASSGTSYNEQFF
TRBV27,TRBJ1-5,.,CASSLYGGSPQPQHF
TRBV15,TRBJ2-1,.,CATSMRDGYNEQFF
TRBV6-1,TRBJ2-7,TRBD1,CASSERGQGALYEQYF
TRBV18,TRBJ2-1,TRBD1,CASSAGTGGGEQFF
TRBV6-6,TRBJ2-7,.,CASSTGFSYEQYF
TRBV5-4,TRBJ1-1,TRBD1,CASSSEGQGATGAFF
TRBV18,TRBJ1-1,.,CASSAAGRDTEAFF
TRBV7-3,TRBJ2-5,.,CASSPNTGPETQYF
TRBV19,TRBJ1-1,TRBD1,CASSSSAGGTEAFF
TRBV21-1,TRBJ2-4,.,CASSKGSRGPGNIQYF
TRBV5-4,TRBJ1-1,.,CASSLTGMNTEAFF
TRBV19,TRBJ2-5,TRBD2,CASSIVTSGGPLQETQYF
TRBV30,TRBJ2-1,TRBD2,CAWSGLAGFSTEQFF
TRBV19,TRBJ2-2,TRBD1,CASTRGTGGTGELFF
TRBV4-3,TRBJ2-3,.,CASSQSGTFIDTDTQYF
TRBV19,TRBJ2-3,TRBD2,CASSIGPRGGTDTQYF
TRBV11-2,TRBJ1-1,.,CASSLGRGEAFF
TRBV7-9,TRBJ1-2,TRBD1,CASSLKDRGQGYTF
TRBV13,TRBJ1-1,.,CASSLGRAGPEAFF
TRBV10-3,TRBJ2-7,.,CAISDSYEQYF
TRBV6-6,TRBJ2-2,TRBD1,CASSYSGTGDTGELFF
TRBV7-3,TRBJ2-1,TRBD2,CASSLKGLAGALSSYNEQFF
TRBV4-1,TRBJ2-7,.,CASSQGERDYEQYF
TRBV21-1,TRBJ2-2,.,CASSSIAGAVGELFF
TRBV7-9,TRBJ2-3,.,CASSWPLKGDTDTQYF
TRBV7-3,TRBJ2-1,TRBD2,CASSLVSGIGNEQFF
TRBV28,TRBJ1-4,TRBD1,CASSLQTGGLATNEKLFF
TRBV27,TRBJ1-2,.,CASALAVGGPNYGYTF
TRBV5-4,TRBJ1-1,TRBD1,CASSEGTGRAFF
TRBV9,TRBJ2-1,.,CASSRYAQRLDEQFF
TRBV6-6,TRBJ2-7,TRBD1,CASTLRDRVGEQYF